This is a list of T cell receptor beta chains from one sample in a study of molecular identifiers for immune sequencing clone quantification. TCRdb re-called the PCR reads through MiXCR, storing one row per CDR3 protein. The sample includes around 8,000 distinct CDR3 sequences, 35% of them seen just once. The sample taken for sequencing was naive CD8+ T cells from blood, with Jurkat cell RNA spiked in. These receptors all stem from a human donor in good health. Some libraries in this study had Jurkat cell RNA spiked in. The conserved cysteine and the conserved F or W are not part of the CDR3 here. The order of the fields is V gene, D gene, J gene, clone size, CDR3 protein. D genes are given only for firm matches. The size of a clone is reported for some rows only, either as once, few or many, or as a class for expanded clones.

v_gene: TRBV9
d_gene: .
j_gene: TRBJ2-7
abundance: .
CDR3aa: ASSQDTPYEQY

v_gene: TRBV23-1
d_gene: TRBD2
j_gene: TRBJ2-7
abundance: .
CDR3aa: ASSLPGTSGAPKGEQY

v_gene: TRBV15
d_gene: .
j_gene: TRBJ1-3
abundance: few
CDR3aa: ATSRVTTSGNTIY

v_gene: TRBV7-9
d_gene: .
j_gene: TRBJ2-7
abundance: .
CDR3aa: ASSPETGEGAYEQY

v_gene: TRBV7-8
d_gene: .
j_gene: TRBJ2-1
abundance: .
CDR3aa: ASSPYLRSYNEQF

v_gene: TRBV10-3
d_gene: .
j_gene: TRBJ2-5
abundance: medium-sized
CDR3aa: AIGEGGQETQY

v_gene: TRBV12-3/TRBV12-4
d_gene: .
j_gene: TRBJ2-3
abundance: .
CDR3aa: ASSLAAQSTDTQY

v_gene: TRBV13
d_gene: .
j_gene: TRBJ1-6
abundance: .
CDR3aa: ASSLGGRGNSPLH

v_gene: TRBV28
d_gene: TRBD2
j_gene: TRBJ2-1
abundance: .
CDR3aa: ASTGGNEQF

v_gene: TRBV20-1
d_gene: .
j_gene: TRBJ2-7
abundance: .
CDR3aa: SALTAWAGEQY

v_gene: TRBV6-2/TRBV6-3
d_gene: .
j_gene: TRBJ1-5
abundance: once
CDR3aa: ASRDINNQPQH

v_gene: TRBV7-9
d_gene: .
j_gene: TRBJ2-2
abundance: few
CDR3aa: ASSLLDLPALTGELF

v_gene: TRBV12-3/TRBV12-4
d_gene: .
j_gene: TRBJ2-6
abundance: medium-sized
CDR3aa: ASSPGVSGANVLT

v_gene: TRBV7-9
d_gene: TRBD2
j_gene: TRBJ2-7
abundance: .
CDR3aa: ASSLAGRAYEQY

v_gene: TRBV20-1
d_gene: .
j_gene: TRBJ1-5
abundance: medium-sized
CDR3aa: SAQGQPNQPQH

v_gene: TRBV28
d_gene: .
j_gene: TRBJ1-5
abundance: .
CDR3aa: ASSPYCNQPQH

v_gene: TRBV5-1
d_gene: .
j_gene: TRBJ2-7
abundance: few
CDR3aa: ASSLAGPDLEQY

v_gene: TRBV20-1
d_gene: .
j_gene: TRBJ2-6
abundance: .
CDR3aa: GARDGKFISSGANVLT

v_gene: TRBV7-9
d_gene: .
j_gene: TRBJ2-7
abundance: .
CDR3aa: ASSPKTQGSYEQY

v_gene: TRBV5-6
d_gene: .
j_gene: TRBJ1-2
abundance: .
CDR3aa: ASSSGGIYGYT

v_gene: TRBV7-2
d_gene: .
j_gene: TRBJ2-1
abundance: medium-sized
CDR3aa: ASSLILRSEQF

v_gene: TRBV2
d_gene: TRBD2
j_gene: TRBJ2-7
abundance: .
CDR3aa: ASSDPPLAGVYEQY

v_gene: TRBV4-1
d_gene: .
j_gene: TRBJ2-5
abundance: medium-sized
CDR3aa: ASSQASGAQSQY

v_gene: TRBV6-2/TRBV6-3
d_gene: TRBD1
j_gene: TRBJ2-3
abundance: .
CDR3aa: ASKDPGQGITNTQY

v_gene: TRBV4-2
d_gene: TRBD2
j_gene: TRBJ2-7
abundance: few
CDR3aa: ASAQREDVYYEQY

v_gene: TRBV28
d_gene: .
j_gene: TRBJ2-3
abundance: few
CDR3aa: ASSRARGPNTQY

v_gene: TRBV20-1
d_gene: .
j_gene: TRBJ2-7
abundance: .
CDR3aa: SATTPYSIGLSSYEQY

v_gene: TRBV4-2
d_gene: TRBD2
j_gene: TRBJ2-2
abundance: .
CDR3aa: ASSRSSGTHTGELF

v_gene: TRBV12-3/TRBV12-4
d_gene: .
j_gene: TRBJ2-7
abundance: few
CDR3aa: ASRRGYEQY

v_gene: TRBV7-6
d_gene: .
j_gene: TRBJ2-6
abundance: few
CDR3aa: ASRDRGVLT

v_gene: TRBV4-1
d_gene: TRBD1
j_gene: TRBJ1-1
abundance: .
CDR3aa: ANSLWGRGLWGITEAF

v_gene: TRBV11-3
d_gene: .
j_gene: TRBJ2-1
abundance: few
CDR3aa: ASSLARANEQF

v_gene: TRBV21-1
d_gene: .
j_gene: TRBJ2-5
abundance: medium-sized
CDR3aa: ASSKWGDGETQY

v_gene: TRBV4-3
d_gene: .
j_gene: TRBJ2-7
abundance: .
CDR3aa: ASSQGLSGREQY

v_gene: TRBV2
d_gene: .
j_gene: TRBJ2-2
abundance: few
CDR3aa: ASSSTGTWGHGSRSGELF

v_gene: TRBV29-1
d_gene: .
j_gene: TRBJ2-1
abundance: medium-sized
CDR3aa: SVVVIGIQPF

v_gene: TRBV11-3
d_gene: .
j_gene: TRBJ1-1
abundance: .
CDR3aa: ASSLTLNTEAF

v_gene: TRBV21-1
d_gene: .
j_gene: TRBJ1-1
abundance: few
CDR3aa: ASSNRETGAQNTEAF

v_gene: TRBV12-5
d_gene: .
j_gene: TRBJ2-3
abundance: few
CDR3aa: ASGWGTDTQY

v_gene: TRBV20-1
d_gene: .
j_gene: TRBJ2-2
abundance: few
CDR3aa: SGSRMNTGELF

v_gene: TRBV6-5
d_gene: .
j_gene: TRBJ2-3
abundance: few
CDR3aa: ASSYIDTQY

v_gene: TRBV6-2/TRBV6-3
d_gene: .
j_gene: TRBJ1-1
abundance: few
CDR3aa: ASSYYGGSTEAF

v_gene: TRBV28
d_gene: TRBD2
j_gene: TRBJ2-3
abundance: medium-sized
CDR3aa: ASRLADSTDTQY

v_gene: TRBV29-1
d_gene: .
j_gene: TRBJ2-3
abundance: medium-sized
CDR3aa: SAYGRDTQY

v_gene: TRBV28
d_gene: .
j_gene: TRBJ2-3
abundance: .
CDR3aa: ASSLPPTADRAGGITQY

v_gene: TRBV7-6
d_gene: .
j_gene: TRBJ2-1
abundance: large
CDR3aa: ASSLEGLGEQF

v_gene: TRBV7-3
d_gene: .
j_gene: TRBJ2-7
abundance: .
CDR3aa: ASSSFSGYEQY

v_gene: TRBV28
d_gene: .
j_gene: TRBJ2-7
abundance: medium-sized
CDR3aa: ASRPTLRVGEY